Described below is a single TCR beta chain sequence and its context. Thyroid ultrasound, orbital computed tomography, clinical symptoms, and serum thyroxine and TRAb underpinned diagnoses. With 7 bases clipped from V and 1 base from J, the junction kept 5 bases outside the gene matches. The CDR3 runs to 14 residues. From germline, CDR1 is MNHNS and CDR2 SASEGT. RNA transcripts provided the source from which TCR beta CDR3 regions were amplified. The TCR CDR3 was amplified in a first-round RT-PCR using the HTBI primer set. TCRdb recomputed calls from the multiplex PCR reads with MiXCR, one row per CDR3 protein. The sample includes more than 500,000 distinct CDR3 sequences, 15% to 20% of them seen just once. The source of the sample is a study of T cells in Graves' hyperthyroidism and ophthalmopathy.

V usage is TRBV6-1 and J usage is TRBJ1-2, with 8 nucleotides matching TRBD1. Sequences were obtained from blood. The receptor was derived from a woman in her twenties or thirties with Graves' hyperthyroidism. CDR3 nucleotides: TGTGCCAGCAACGGACAGGGAGGTAACTATGGCTACACCTTC. The encoded protein is CASNGQGGNYGYTF.